The 10 T cell receptor beta chains in this list originate from one sample, sequenced in a study of blood T cell repertoires in COVID-19 (dated by TCRdb to 2020 to 2022). Receptors were amplified or captured by the immunoSEQ multiplex PCR assay. TCRdb took over this immuneACCESS table, retaining in-frame rearrangements with V and J assigned. Such tables are incomplete; in checked studies, under half of the missing clones stem from an unresolved V gene, and the remainder is unexplained. Recorded for this sample are about 80,000 clones; around nine tenths of them occurred a single time. The top ten constitute approximately 4.9% of the sample. The sequenced sample was peripheral blood. These TCRs come from a woman of 80 years or more with active or convalescent COVID-19.

Of note for this clone: Its ends do not fully match the called genes, so a read error is possible. V and J are TRBV7-7 and TRBJ2-3; 7 bases line up with TRBD1. The CDR3 spans 15 residues. Germline V gene sequence: CDR1 SSHAT, CDR2 FNYEAQ (reference sequence). CDR3 bases: TGTGCTAGCAGCTTAGGGGTCAGGGGGACAGATACGCAGTATTTT. Translating it yields CASSLGVRGTDTQYF.

The genes are TRBV10-3 and TRBJ2-1, with D possibly being TRBD1 (5 bases). Trimming removed 4 bases at V and 10 bases at J, with 8 bases between. Germline assignment: CDR1 ENHRY and CDR2 SYGVKD. The CDR3 length is 11 residues. The CDR3 is CAISAGQEQFF. CDR3 DNA sequence: TGTGCCATCAGTGCTGGACAAGAGCAGTTCTTC.

As regards this clone: The conserved closing phenylalanine or tryptophan is absent in this CDR3, likely reflecting a read error. The limits of the CDR3 on the DNA are not certain, so only TCRdb's listed CDR3 is given. J is TRBJ1-4 and V is TRBV7-9; the DNA was not compared with TRBD1, the D call given in the table. Germline CDR1 SEHNR, CDR2 FQNEAQ (reference sequence). The length of the CDR3 is 10 amino acids, counting both ends. This CDR3 is CASSTPGQGE.

The J gene is TRBJ1-6, the V gene TRBV28, with a weak D call TRBD1 (5 bases). The ends were cut back, 9 bases at V and 13 bases at J, with 19 bases in the middle. The CDR3 runs to 13 residues. Germline V CDR1 and CDR2: MDHEN, SYDVKM. This CDR3 is CASTGSKGTPLHF. DNA for the CDR3: TGTGCCAGTACGGGATCCAAAGGGACTCCCCTCCACTTT.

The chain links TRBV3-1 (or the pseudogene TRBV3-2) to TRBJ2-7; TRBD2 might be the D (6 bases). This CDR3 region has 15 residues. V lost 0 bases, J lost 3 bases, and 12 bases lay in between. Germline V gives CDR1 LGHDT, CDR2 YNNKEL (reference sequence). In DNA, the CDR3 is TGTGCCAGCAGCCAAGAAGAGGGGACTGGCTACGAGCAGTACTTC. Amino acid sequence: CASSQEEGTGYEQYF.

The chain recombines TRBV9 with TRBJ2-2; D might be TRBD1 (5 bases). The CDR3 has 16 residues. CDR1 and CDR2 from the germline V gene are SGDLS and YYNGEE. V was clipped by 0 bases and J by 1 base, with 10 bases between them. This chain's CDR3 is CASSVEYRLNTGELFF. The CDR3 DNA reads TGTGCCAGCAGCGTAGAATACAGGTTGAACACCGGGGAGCTGTTTTTT.

The chain joins TRBV2 to TRBJ2-1, with 9 bases that match TRBD1. The CDR3 has 14 amino acids. The J segment lost 6 bases and the V segment lost 6 bases, leaving 6 bases of the junction unmatched. Per germline, CDR1 SNHLY and CDR2 FYNNEI. The CDR3 bases are TGTGCCAGCAGGCCTACAGGGGGCCTCAATGAGCAGTTCTTC. Its translation: CASRPTGGLNEQFF. The whole variable domain, filled in from reference TRBV2 and TRBJ2-1, reads EPEVTQTPSHQVTQMGQEVILRCVPISNHLYFYWYRQILGQKVEFLVSFYNNEISEKSEIFDDQFSVERPDGSNFTLKIRSTKLEDSAMYFCASRPTGGLNEQFFGPGTRLTVL.

The chain carries TRBV7-2 and TRBJ2-3, with unresolved D. The V gene's germline CDR1 is SGHTA and CDR2 FQGNSA. The CDR3 is 15 residues long. Trimming pared 0 bases from V and 0 bases from J, leaving 7 bases between. The CDR3 loop is CASSLAWQSTDTQYF. CDR3 in DNA: TGTGCCAGCAGCTTAGCGTGGCAGAGCACAGATACGCAGTATTTT.

This clone turned up a few times. The V call is TRBV7-2, the J call TRBJ2-7; D is possibly TRBD1 (6 bases). The V gene's germline CDR1 is SGHTA and CDR2 FQGNSA. This CDR3 is built from 12 residues. Deletions cut 3 bases from V and 7 bases from J, with 10 bases between. The CDR3 sequence is CASSFNREEQYF. DNA of the CDR3: TGTGCCAGCAGCTTCAACAGGGAAGAGCAGTACTTC.

The chain recombines TRBV6-5 with TRBJ1-1; a weak D match, TRBD1 (6 bases). The CDR3 is 14 amino acids. CDR1 and CDR2 (germline): MNHEY, SVGAGI. Trimming took off 6 bases at V and 1 base at J, with 12 bases between the two ends. The CDR3 reads CASRFTGSNTEAFF. The CDR3 nucleotides read TGTGCCAGCAGGTTTACAGGGTCGAACACTGAAGCTTTCTTT.